This TCR beta chain came from a study of vaccination and CD4 T cells after COVID-19. Worth noting for this clonotype: Its antigen is still unknown.

Sample treatment: approximately nine-day PBMC culture with coronavirus spike peptide pools or control peptides (ViraFEST assay). Cells were cultured for roughly 9 days, and then CD4+ T cells were isolated by negative selection. Trimming removed 8 bases at V and 11 bases at J, with 13 bases between. This CDR3 region has 10 residues. At the Johns Hopkins FTIC core, DNA taken from cultured CD4+ T cells was sequenced by way of the Oncomine TCR Beta short-read assay. Using the QIAamp micro DNA kit, genomic DNA was extracted from the CD4+ T cells that had been cultured. TCRdb ran MiXCR on the PCR reads and lists one entry per CDR3 protein. The repertoire holds 25,000 or so distinct CDR3 sequences, with 67% as singletons.

The TCR was taken from a human donor who received a COVID-19 vaccine. The chain carries TRBV12-3 or TRBV12-4 and TRBJ2-7; D is possibly TRBD2 (6 bases). The sample was CD4+ T cells from blood, cultured in vitro, taken after SARS-CoV-2 vaccination. The CDR3 loop is CASGPRGEYF. The CDR3, as DNA: TGTGCCAGCGGGCCTCGCGGGGAGTACTTC.